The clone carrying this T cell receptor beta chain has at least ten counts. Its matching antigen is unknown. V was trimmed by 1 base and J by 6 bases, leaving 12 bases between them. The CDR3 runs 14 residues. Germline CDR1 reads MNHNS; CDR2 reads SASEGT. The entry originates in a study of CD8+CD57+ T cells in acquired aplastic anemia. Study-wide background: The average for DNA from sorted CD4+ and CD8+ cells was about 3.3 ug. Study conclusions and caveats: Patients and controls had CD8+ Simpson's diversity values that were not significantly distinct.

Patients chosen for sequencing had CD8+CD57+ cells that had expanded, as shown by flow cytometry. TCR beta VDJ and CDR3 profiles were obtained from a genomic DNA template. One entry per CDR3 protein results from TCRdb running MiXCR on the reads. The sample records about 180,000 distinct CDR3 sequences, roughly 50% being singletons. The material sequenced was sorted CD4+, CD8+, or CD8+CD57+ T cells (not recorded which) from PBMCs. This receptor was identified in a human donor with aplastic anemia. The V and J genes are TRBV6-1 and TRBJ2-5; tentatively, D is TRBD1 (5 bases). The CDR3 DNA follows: TGTGCCAGCAGTGAAGTTTTAGGACAACAGACCCAGTACTTC. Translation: CASSEVLGQQTQYF.